This TCR beta chain was captured in a study of blood T cell repertoires in COVID-19. V lost 0 bases and J 4 bases, leaving 13 bases between the germline ends. The germline V gene encodes CDR1 MNHNY and CDR2 SVGAGI (reference sequence). CDR3 length equals 15 residues. This table comes from immunoSEQ multiplex PCR, and its TCRdb copy is limited to in-frame clones, with some not included. This sample has around 320,000 clones; 85% occur once, and the top ten carry 6% to 9%. V gene TRBV6-6 combines with J gene TRBJ2-7; possibly TRBD2 for D (6 bases). Sequencing was carried out using peripheral blood. The sequence was obtained from a human donor in a cohort sampled during active COVID-19. CDR3 in amino acids: CASSYSLPSVYEQYF. As DNA, the CDR3 is TGTGCCAGCAGTTACTCGTTGCCTAGCGTGTACGAGCAGTACTTC.